The 25 T cell receptor beta chains in this list originate from one sample, sequenced in a study of cytomegalovirus exposure and HLA in healthy donors. PCR amplification relied on 60 Vbeta primers (plus 13 Jbeta primers). The protocol was immunoSEQ multiplex PCR, while the TCRdb copy is restricted to in-frame clones and leaves out a portion. The repertoire has 120,000 or so clones, about 81% of them found once; the top ten carry just under 3%. Sample: PBMCs. Receptors were obtained from a middle-aged woman in good health and CMV-seropositive.

The chain employs TRBV28 and TRBJ1-4; a weak D match, TRBD1 (6 bases). CDR1 and CDR2 (germline): MDHEN, SYDVKM. This CDR3 comprises 15 residues. Trimming removed 5 bases at V and 4 bases at J, with 14 bases between. The DNA for the CDR3 is TGTGCCAGCAGTGGACGGGACACCTTTAATGAAAAACTGTTTTTT. Translating gives CASSGRDTFNEKLFF. The full variable domain, rest sourced from reference TRBV28 and TRBJ1-4, is DVKVTQSSRYLVKRTGEKVFLECVQDMDHENMFWYRQDPGLGLRLIYFSYDVKMKEKGDIPEGYSVSREKKERFSLILESASTNQTSMYLCASSGRDTFNEKLFFGSGTQLSVL.

The J gene is TRBJ2-5, the V gene TRBV5-6, with 9 bases lining up with TRBD1. The J segment lost 3 bases and the V segment lost 0 bases, leaving 3 bases of the junction unmatched. Germline CDR1 is SGHDT and CDR2 is YYEEEE. The CDR3 sequence is 15 residues long. CDR3 protein: CASSLAGQGKETQYF. In DNA, the CDR3 is TGTGCCAGCAGCTTGGCGGGACAGGGTAAAGAGACCCAGTACTTC.

The chain couples TRBV29-1 to TRBJ1-1, with 7 bases that match TRBD1. This CDR3 has 12 amino acids. The ends lost 6 bases at V and 5 bases at J; junction bases unmatched: 6. The germline CDR1 and CDR2 sequences are SQVTM and ANQGSEA. In DNA, the CDR3 is TGCAGCGTCCAGACAGGGCCTACTGAAGCTTTCTTT. This translates into CSVQTGPTEAFF.

The J gene is TRBJ2-1, the V gene TRBV6-5; TRBD1 is a possible D gene (6 bases). This CDR3 contains 13 residues. Germline values: CDR1 MNHEY, CDR2 SVGAGI. V was pared by 8 bases and J by 3 bases, with 11 bases between. In DNA, the CDR3 is TGTGCCAGCCGACAGGCCCACTACAATGAGCAGTTCTTC. It is translated as CASRQAHYNEQFF.

This chain connects TRBV6-5 to TRBJ2-1; D possibly corresponds to TRBD1 (7 bases). The V gene's germline CDR1 is MNHEY and CDR2 SVGAGI. The CDR3 is made up of 15 amino acids. V shed 4 bases and J shed 2 bases, with 12 bases lying between them. CDR3 nucleotide sequence: TGTGCCAGCAGTTCTCAGGGGGGAACCTACAATGAGCAGTTCTTC. Translation: CASSSQGGTYNEQFF.

The chain employs TRBV6-5 and TRBJ2-5; D may be TRBD1 (5 bases). Trimming removed 6 bases at V and 2 bases at J, with 16 bases between. This CDR3 is built from 15 residues. Germline assignment: CDR1 MNHEY and CDR2 SVGAGI. Here the CDR3 reads CASRAIRGMQETQYF. The CDR3 DNA reads TGTGCCAGCAGAGCGATAAGGGGAATGCAAGAGACCCAGTACTTC.

The genes are TRBV25-1 and TRBJ2-2; 8 nucleotides line up with TRBD2. Germline V gene sequence: CDR1 MGHDK, CDR2 SYGVNS. With 7 bases clipped from V and 5 bases from J, the junction kept 6 bases outside the gene matches. This CDR3 spans 14 amino acids. CDR3 protein: CASTGLGGTGELFF. In DNA form, the CDR3 reads TGTGCCAGCACGGGACTAGGGGGAACCGGGGAGCTGTTTTTT.

The V call is TRBV5-6, the J call TRBJ2-3; 8 positions agree with TRBD1. Germline CDR1 reads SGHDT; CDR2 reads YYEEEE. V was pared by 5 bases and J by 0 bases, with 2 bases of the junction left unmatched. This CDR3 has 14 residues. CDR3 amino acids: CASRGQVSTDTQYF. In DNA form, the CDR3 reads TGTGCCAGCAGGGGACAGGTTAGCACAGATACGCAGTATTTT.

The CDR3 is CASSSNSLTGEQFF. The CDR3 DNA reads TGTGCCAGCAGCTCCAACTCCTTGACAGGCGAGCAGTTCTTC. The chain has TRBV5-4 and TRBJ2-1, with D possibly matching TRBD1 (6 bases). Germline values: CDR1 SGHNT, CDR2 YYREEE (reference sequence). Trimming pared 3 bases from V and 10 bases from J, leaving 17 bases between. The CDR3 runs 14 residues.

V is TRBV7-9 and J is TRBJ2-2; D is undetermined. This CDR3 spans 13 amino acids. Trimming took 2 bases from V and 5 from J, leaving 6 bases between them. Germline V CDR1 and CDR2: SEHNR, FQNEAQ (reference sequence). This CDR3 reads CASSLFGTGELFF. CDR3 sequence (DNA): TGTGCCAGCAGCTTATTCGGGACCGGGGAGCTGTTTTTT.

The chain uses TRBV29-1 and TRBJ2-7; the match to TRBD1 covers 9 bases. The V gene's germline CDR1 is SQVTM and CDR2 ANQGSEA. The CDR3 covers 17 residues. V shed 7 bases and J 0 bases; nucleotides not matched to a gene: 16. The CDR3 sequence is CSADTGGRSTGSYEQYF. The CDR3 DNA sequence: TGCAGCGCAGATACAGGGGGCAGGTCCACGGGCTCCTACGAGCAGTACTTC.

This clone was seen repeatedly, ten times or more. V is TRBV28 and J is TRBJ2-7, with 7 bases aligning to TRBD2. This CDR3 has 14 amino acids. The junction had 4 bases not matched to a gene; V was cut back by 2 bases and J by 3 bases. Per the germline V gene, CDR1 is MDHEN and CDR2 is SYDVKM. This chain's CDR3 is CASSLQGGVYEQYF. CDR3 nucleotides: TGTGCCAGCAGTTTACAGGGAGGGGTCTACGAGCAGTACTTC.

The chain couples TRBV6-6 to TRBJ2-3; TRBD2 matches at 10 bases. Germline V gene data show CDR1 as MNHNY and CDR2 as SVGAGI (reference sequence). The CDR3 sequence is 16 residues long. The V segment lost 7 bases and the J segment 4 bases; nucleotides outside the gene matches: 11. The CDR3 reads CASINPLAGVADTQYF. The CDR3 coding sequence is TGTGCCAGCATAAACCCCCTAGCGGGGGTGGCAGATACGCAGTATTTT.

This clone was observed a single time. V gene TRBV30 combines with J gene TRBJ2-1; 10 bases match TRBD2. With V trimmed by 0 bases and J by 8 bases, 4 bases remained unmatched. Germline V gives CDR1 GTSNPN, CDR2 SVGIG (reference sequence). The CDR3 contains 14 residues. The CDR3 bases are TGTGCCTGGAGTGTAGCTAGCGGGAGCTATGAGCAGTTCTTC. It codes for CAWSVASGSYEQFF. Full variable domain (missing parts from reference TRBV30 and TRBJ2-1): SQTIHQWPATLVQPVGSPLSLECTVEGTSNPNLYWYRQAAGRGLQLLFYSVGIGQISSEVPQNLSASRPQDRQFILSSKKLLLSDSGFYLCAWSVASGSYEQFFGPGTRLTVL.

This clone appeared a few times. The gene calls are TRBV27 and TRBJ1-1; 12 bases align to TRBD1. This CDR3 contains 17 residues. Losses at the gene ends were 2 bases for V and 1 base for J; bases not matched to a gene: 5. Germline CDR1 is MNHEY and CDR2 is SMNVEV (reference sequence). CDR3 bases: TGTGCCAGCAGTTTACTCCCGGGACAGGGGGCGAACACTGAAGCTTTCTTT. Translated: CASSLLPGQGANTEAFF.

This sequence joins TRBV7-8 and TRBJ2-5; D gene uncertain. V shed 3 bases and J shed 4 bases, with 12 bases lying between them. CDR1 and CDR2 from the germline V gene are SGHVS and FQNEAQ. The CDR3 is made up of 14 amino acids. Here the CDR3 reads CASSLTHGGETQYF. Written as DNA, the CDR3 is TGTGCCAGCAGCTTGACTCACGGTGGAGAGACCCAGTACTTC.

The rearrangement links TRBV5-6 to TRBJ1-4; maybe TRBD1 (6 bases). Between the trimmed V and J ends, which lost 5 bases and 8 bases, there was a span of 13 bases. Germline CDR1 is SGHDT and CDR2 is YYEEEE. CDR3 length equals 13 residues. The CDR3 spells CASSKYRVEKLFF. CDR3 coding DNA: TGTGCCAGCAGTAAATACAGGGTAGAAAAACTGTTTTTT.

This clone was counted between two and nine times. The J gene is TRBJ2-4, the V gene TRBV4-3, with a tentative D call TRBD2 (6 bases). The CDR3 length is 16 residues. The V gene lost 0 bases and the J gene lost 2 bases, with 11 bases spanning the gap. Germline V lookup: CDR1 LGHNA, CDR2 YSLEER. CDR3 coding DNA: TGCGCCAGCAGCCAAGACCCAGGAGGGTCCAAAAACATTCAGTACTTC. It encodes CASSQDPGGSKNIQYF.

This sequence joins TRBV21-1 and TRBJ1-5; TRBD1, the table's D call, was not compared with the DNA. TRBV21-1 is reported as a pseudogene. This CDR3 has 14 amino acids. The CDR3 spells CAAKDRYSNQPQHF. The CDR3, as DNA: TGTGCCGCAAAGGACAGGTATAGCAATCAGCCCCAGCATTTT.

The rearrangement joins TRBV6-4 to TRBJ2-2; the match to TRBD2 covers 7 bases. The germline CDR1 and CDR2 sequences are MRHNA and SNTAGT. The CDR3 spans 14 residues. Germline trimming cut 5 bases from V and 7 bases from J; bases unmatched to any gene: 7. In DNA form, the CDR3 reads TGTGCCAGCAGTCGGACGGGAGGTGGCGGGGAGCTGTTTTTT. Its protein product is CASSRTGGGGELFF.

The chain links TRBV20-1 to TRBJ2-1; 7 bases are shared with TRBD2. V trimming: 5 bases; J trimming: 10 bases; junction bases outside the gene matches: 5. Germline values: CDR1 DFQATT, CDR2 SNEGSKA (reference sequence). CDR3 length: 11 amino acids. CDR3 in DNA: TGCAGTGCTGGGGAGCGGGGCGAGCAGTTCTTC. This gives the protein CSAGERGEQFF.

This chain links TRBV7-2 with TRBJ1-2; 7 bases fit TRBD1. CDR1 is SGHTA, CDR2 FQGNSA, per germline. CDR3 length equals 16 residues. V gave up 3 bases and J gave up 4 bases; unmatched junction bases: 11. The chain's CDR3 is CASSFSGTESLYGYTF. CDR3 DNA sequence: TGTGCCAGCAGCTTCTCCGGGACAGAAAGCCTCTATGGCTACACCTTC.

This chain connects TRBV7-3 to TRBJ2-1; perhaps TRBD2 as D (5 bases). There are 15 residues in the CDR3. Germline V gene lookup returns CDR1 SGHTA and CDR2 FQGTGA. V lost 0 bases and J 1 base, leaving 7 bases between the germline ends. The CDR3 nucleotides read TGTGCCAGCAGCTTAACTAGCGTATCCTACAATGAGCAGTTCTTC. Its protein is CASSLTSVSYNEQFF.

In its sample, this clone was seen a few times. V is TRBV7-7 and J is TRBJ2-1, with TRBD2 matching over 12 bases. Germline V lookup: CDR1 SSHAT, CDR2 FNYEAQ (reference sequence). The J segment lost 10 bases and the V segment lost 3 bases, leaving 1 base of the junction unmatched. This CDR3 has 13 amino acids. As DNA, the CDR3 is TGTGCCAGCAGCTTGACTAGCGGGGGAGAGCAGTTCTTC. It specifies CASSLTSGGEQFF.

The chain carries TRBV9 and TRBJ2-1; 10 bases line up with TRBD2. CDR3 size: 15 residues. The junction had 1 base not matched to a gene; V was cut back by 4 bases and J by 0 bases. Germline CDR1 SGDLS, CDR2 YYNGEE. The CDR3, as DNA: TGTGCCAGCAGCTCTAGCGGGAGCTCCTACAATGAGCAGTTCTTC. Translated: CASSSSGSSYNEQFF.